Each of the 26 T cell receptor beta chains below was sequenced from the same sample in a study of regulatory T cells in long-lasting Graves disease. Combining iRepertoire HTBI primers with Arm-PCR of CDR3 regions, the authors built TCR beta libraries. TCRdb fed the multiplex PCR reads into MiXCR, producing one record per CDR3 protein. The table lists fewer than 400,000 distinct CDR3 sequences, around 20% of them singletons, with about 29% in the top ten. The time point here: persistent/refractory GD, antithyroid drugs over 5 years with positive TRAb. Following extraction of RNA from PBMCs, that RNA was used to make the TCR library. The sequencing here drew on peripheral blood mononuclear cells (PBMCs), taken when the disease was refractory, from a patient treated with antithyroid drugs. These receptors originate from a female donor with Graves disease.

This clonotype came up many times. The chain has TRBV2 and TRBJ1-2; D gene ambiguous. V was pared by 3 bases and J by 6 bases, with 14 bases between. Germline loops: CDR1 SNHLY, CDR2 FYNNEI. CDR3 length equals 14 residues. The CDR3, as DNA: TGTGCCAGCAGTGAGTTTCCGGGGAGGAATGGCTACACCTTC. Protein sequence: CASSEFPGRNGYTF.

V usage is TRBV9 and J usage is TRBJ2-7, with a weak D call TRBD2 (5 bases). Between the trimmed V and J ends, which lost 4 bases and 2 bases, there was a span of 19 bases. This CDR3 region has 16 residues. Per the germline V gene, CDR1 is SGDLS and CDR2 is YYNGEE. The CDR3 region is CASSPSLRGVAYEQYF. The CDR3 DNA is TGTGCCAGCAGCCCATCTCTCCGGGGAGTAGCCTACGAGCAGTACTTC.

The sample holds many counts of this clonotype. The V and J genes are TRBV9 and TRBJ2-7, with D hard to call. Germline CDR1 SGDLS, CDR2 YYNGEE. V was pared by 0 bases and J by 7 bases, with 8 bases between. This CDR3 is 12 amino acids long. The CDR3 nucleotides are TGTGCCAGCAGCGTAGGTAGCTCAGAGCAGTACTTC. This encodes CASSVGSSEQYF.

This clonotype appeared many times. V usage is TRBV2 and J usage is TRBJ2-5; D not resolved. This CDR3 is built from 14 residues. The V gene lost 6 bases and the J gene lost 5 bases, with 16 bases spanning the gap. Germline loops: CDR1 SNHLY, CDR2 FYNNEI. CDR3 sequence (DNA): TGTGCCAGCAGCTTGGATACTGCGAGGGAGACCCAGTACTTC. This translates into CASSLDTARETQYF.

To note about this clonotype: Given a far larger clone just one base away, this is likely a sequencing read error. This chain links TRBV7-8 with TRBJ1-3, with 7 bases aligning to TRBD1. CDR1 and CDR2 from the germline V gene are SGHVS and FQNEAQ. This CDR3 contains 14 residues. V dropped 0 bases and J dropped 5; count of bases not matched to a gene: 1. CDR3 region: CASSLADRRNTIYF. The CDR3 nucleotides read TGTGCCAGCAGCTTAGCGGACAGGAGAAACACCATATATTTT. The full variable domain, its missing parts supplied by reference TRBV7-8 and TRBJ1-3, is GAGVSQSPRYKVAKRGQDVALRCDPISGHVSLFWYQQALGQGPEFLTYFQNEAQLDKSGLPSDRFFAERPEGSVSTLKIQRTQQEDSAVYLCASSLADRRNTIYFGEGSWLTVV.

This clonotype showed up just a few times. V and J are TRBV19 and TRBJ2-2, with a weak D call TRBD1 (5 bases). From germline, CDR1 is LNHDA and CDR2 SQIVND (reference sequence). The CDR3 is 14 residues long. Trimming stripped 8 bases from V and 7 bases from J, with 17 bases between. In DNA form, the CDR3 reads TGTGCCAGTCACATAGGGGTCCCCCACGGGGAGCTGTTTTTT. Amino acids: CASHIGVPHGELFF.

This clonotype has at least ten counts. The CDR3 DNA is TGTGCCAGCAGCCCTGACAGGGGTAATGAAAAACTGTTTTTT. Translating it yields CASSPDRGNEKLFF. The chain recombines TRBV12-3 or TRBV12-4 with TRBJ1-4, with 8 bases that match TRBD1. The CDR3 contains 14 residues. The junction had 4 bases not matched to a gene; V was cut back by 6 bases and J by 4 bases.

Comment on this clonotype: One end of the junction does not line up with germline, which may come from a read error. This sequence joins TRBV6-2 or TRBV6-3 and TRBJ2-4, with 10 positions matching TRBD1. The CDR3 runs to 14 residues. Per germline, CDR1 MNHEY and CDR2 SVGEGT. In DNA form, the CDR3 reads TGTGCCATCAGTGGGGGACAGGGGCCCGGCATTCAGTACTTC. This translates into CAISGGQGPGIQYF.

This clonotype was found many times. In DNA, the CDR3 is TGTGCCAGCAGTGTGGTAGGGGCTGAAGCTTTCTTT. Its translation is CASSVVGAEAFF. The chain joins TRBV2 to TRBJ1-1; D is possibly TRBD1 (5 bases). With 4 bases removed from V and 6 bases from J, the gap between germline ends came to 9 bases. This CDR3 is built from 12 residues. The germline V gene has CDR1 SNHLY and CDR2 FYNNEI. Variable domain in full (rest from reference TRBV2 and TRBJ1-1): EPEVTQTPSHQVTQMGQEVILRCVPISNHLYFYWYRQILGQKVEFLVSFYNNEISEKSEIFDDQFSVERPDGSNFTLKIRSTKLEDSAMYFCASSVVGAEAFFGQGTRLTVV.

The V and J genes are TRBV10-3 and TRBJ1-1, with D hard to call. Germline lookup yields CDR1 ENHRY and CDR2 SYGVKD. The germline V and J ends were trimmed by 7 bases and 1 base, with 28 bases remaining between them. The CDR3 extends over 19 amino acids. CDR3 loop: CAITGLNQVFGRGNTEAFF. In nucleotides, the CDR3 is TGTGCCATCACTGGACTGAATCAAGTGTTCGGCCGGGGGAACACTGAAGCTTTCTTT.

The sample holds a few counts of this clonotype. The V gene is TRBV7-9, the J gene TRBJ2-2; D ambiguous. V lost 0 bases and J lost 8, with 7 bases in between. The CDR3 loop spans 13 amino acids. The germline gives CDR1 SEHNR, CDR2 FQNEAQ (reference sequence). CDR3 protein: CASSLAHKGELFF. Written as DNA, the CDR3 is TGTGCCAGCAGCTTAGCGCATAAGGGGGAGCTGTTTTTT.

This clonotype was counted many times. This rearrangement joins TRBV18 to TRBJ1-1; 7 nucleotides match TRBD1. This CDR3 has 16 residues. The germline V gene has CDR1 KGHSH and CDR2 LQKENI. Losses at the gene ends were 5 bases for V and 0 bases for J; bases not matched to a gene: 9. CDR3 DNA: TGTGCCAGCTCATCGGACAGGCCCCGCATGAACACTGAAGCTTTCTTT. The encoded protein is CASSSDRPRMNTEAFF.

Of note for this clonotype: At one end, the junction sequence differs from germline, possibly due to a read error. This chain links TRBV27 with TRBJ2-3; D gene uncertain. The germline V gene encodes CDR1 MNHEY and CDR2 SMNVEV (reference sequence). The CDR3 sequence is 15 residues long. The CDR3 loop reads CASSPTAEPTATQYF. In DNA, the CDR3 is TGTGCCAGCAGTCCCACCGCGGAGCCTACAGCTACGCAGTATTTT.

This clonotype was detected many times. V and J are TRBV7-2 and TRBJ1-4, with D possibly matching TRBD1 (6 bases). The V gene lost 1 base and the J gene lost 7 bases, with 10 bases spanning the gap. This CDR3 contains 14 residues. The V gene's germline CDR1 is SGHTA and CDR2 FQGNSA. This chain's CDR3 is CASSLGRGVEKLFF. DNA for the CDR3: TGTGCCAGCAGCTTAGGCAGGGGAGTTGAAAAACTGTTTTTT.

This clonotype has ten or more counts. This chain joins TRBV30 and TRBJ2-7; D ambiguous. Trimming stripped 3 bases from V and 3 bases from J, with 9 bases between. This CDR3 has 12 residues. Germline lookup yields CDR1 GTSNPN and CDR2 SVGIG (reference sequence). Here the CDR3 reads CAWRSGYYEQYF. CDR3 sequence (DNA): TGTGCCTGGAGATCCGGTTACTACGAGCAGTACTTC.

This clonotype has just one count. V gene TRBV11-3 combines with J gene TRBJ2-3, with D hard to call. The CDR3 consists of 16 residues. The germline CDR1 and CDR2 sequences are SGHNT and YENEEA. The ends were cut back, 5 bases at V and 2 bases at J, with 17 bases in the middle. CDR3 bases: TGTGCCAGCAGCCCTCGTCGGTCCCTCTCCACAGATACGCAGTATTTT. Amino acid sequence: CASSPRRSLSTDTQYF.

This clonotype has ten or more counts. The V and J genes are TRBV28 and TRBJ1-4, with 8 positions matching TRBD1. The V and J ends lost 4 bases and 4 bases, in that order; junction bases with no gene match: 5. Germline V lookup: CDR1 MDHEN, CDR2 SYDVKM. CDR3 length: 15 amino acids. In DNA, the CDR3 is TGTGCCAGCAGTTCAGGGGGCGTCTTTAATGAAAAACTGTTTTTT. It codes for CASSSGGVFNEKLFF.

Details on this clonotype: Possible read error: a much larger clone is one base away. CDR3 coding DNA: TGTGCCAGCAGCCGACCCGGAGGCGGGATGGATTCCTACGAGCGGTACTTC. Its protein is CASSRPGGGMDSYERYF. This chain links TRBV11-2 with TRBJ2-7; possibly TRBD2 for D (6 bases). CDR1 SGHAT and CDR2 FQNNGV come from the germline V gene. CDR3 size: 17 residues.

This clonotype occurred many times. The chain links TRBV12-3 or TRBV12-4 to TRBJ1-6; no firm D call. V was shortened by 3 bases and J by 5 bases, with 5 bases between the two germline ends. There are 13 residues in the CDR3. The CDR3 protein is CASSFADNSPLHF. The DNA for the CDR3 is TGTGCCAGCAGTTTCGCCGATAATTCACCCCTCCACTTT.

This clonotype has at least ten counts. This rearrangement joins TRBV20-1 to TRBJ1-1, with D tentatively TRBD1 (6 bases). CDR3 size: 15 residues. Deletions cut 0 bases from V and 0 bases from J, with 11 bases between. The germline V gene encodes CDR1 DFQATT and CDR2 SNEGSKA (reference sequence). The CDR3: CSARDWQGMNTEAFF. The CDR3 nucleotides are TGCAGTGCTAGAGATTGGCAGGGGATGAACACTGAAGCTTTCTTT.

This clonotype was seen a handful of times. Being one base from a much bigger clone, this may be a read error. V is TRBV27 and J is TRBJ1-1, with 8 bases lining up with TRBD1. This CDR3 comprises 15 residues. Per the germline V gene, CDR1 is MNHEY and CDR2 is SMNVEV (reference sequence). CDR3 protein: CASSSPRTGNTEASF. CDR3 nucleotides: TGTGCCAGCAGTTCTCCCCGGACAGGGAACACTGAAGCTTCCTTT.

The sample holds a few counts of this clonotype. V gene TRBV11-2 combines with J gene TRBJ2-1; the match to TRBD2 covers 8 bases. Germline V gene lookup returns CDR1 SGHAT and CDR2 FQNNGV. CDR3 length: 15 residues. Trimming at V came to 6 bases and at J to 4 bases, leaving 8 bases not matched to a gene. The CDR3: CASSPIGGRYNEQFF. The CDR3 DNA reads TGTGCCAGCAGTCCAATTGGCGGGAGGTACAATGAGCAGTTCTTC.

The sample holds many counts of this clonotype. The chain combines TRBV2 with TRBJ1-1; D unclear. The CDR3 covers 13 residues. CDR1 SNHLY and CDR2 FYNNEI come from the germline V gene. V gave up 7 bases and J gave up 3 bases, with 12 bases separating them. DNA for the CDR3: TGTGCCAGCAAGGGAGCTTCTGACACTGAAGCTTTCTTT. As protein: CASKGASDTEAFF. The variable domain in full, with the rest retrieved from reference TRBV2 and TRBJ1-1, is EPEVTQTPSHQVTQMGQEVILRCVPISNHLYFYWYRQILGQKVEFLVSFYNNEISEKSEIFDDQFSVERPDGSNFTLKIRSTKLEDSAMYFCASKGASDTEAFFGQGTRLTVV.

The rearrangement joins TRBV27 to TRBJ2-7, with 9 nucleotides matching TRBD1. J gave up 4 bases and V 3 bases, and 4 bases lay outside the gene matches. This CDR3 region has 14 residues. Germline CDR1 is MNHEY and CDR2 is SMNVEV (reference sequence). The CDR3 DNA follows: TGTGCCAGCAGTTTCACAGGGGGCGGTTACGAGCAGTACTTC. Encoded protein: CASSFTGGGYEQYF.

This clonotype was detected ten times or more. The chain joins TRBV6-5 to TRBJ1-5; D remains ambiguous. V shed 2 bases and J shed 7 bases, with 9 bases lying between them. This CDR3 has 13 amino acids. Germline CDR1 is MNHEY and CDR2 is SVGAGI. DNA of the CDR3: TGTGCCAGCAGTTACGACGGGCTACAGCCCCAGCATTTT. Translating gives CASSYDGLQPQHF.

This clonotype has at least ten counts. This chain connects TRBV20-1 to TRBJ1-1; 11 bases are shared with TRBD1. V trimming: 2 bases; J trimming: 5 bases; junction bases outside the gene matches: 7. Germline loops: CDR1 DFQATT, CDR2 SNEGSKA (reference sequence). The CDR3 is 15 residues long. The CDR3 sequence is CSARQSGTGGTEAFF. CDR3 bases: TGCAGTGCTAGACAATCCGGGACAGGGGGGACTGAAGCTTTCTTT.